The subject of this entry is one TCR beta chain. Its antigen is still unknown. cDNA synthesis used the whole RNA isolate, giving expressed TCRB sequences. The protocol was immunoSEQ multiplex PCR, while the TCRdb copy is restricted to in-frame clones and leaves out a portion. The sample lists around 200,000 clones, approximately 13% occurring once. These data originate in a study of beta chain features in type 1 diabetes. This CDR3 contains 13 residues. Germline V gene sequence: CDR1 GTSNPN, CDR2 SVGIG (reference sequence). Trimming stripped 2 bases from V and 0 bases from J, with 5 bases between. The study's findings and limits: Whatever favoring of shorter templates PCR might show would apply equally to patients and controls.

The V call is TRBV30, the J call TRBJ2-1, with D uncertain. Material for sequencing was central memory CD4+ T cells from blood. This TCR was recovered from a woman aged 18-35 years in good health. CDR3 amino acids: CAWSLASYNEQFF. DNA for the CDR3: TGTGCCTGGAGTCTGGCCTCCTACAATGAGCAGTTCTTC.